One sample yielded the 12 T cell receptor beta chains listed below, sequenced in a study of T cell repertoires in cytomegalovirus infection. TCRdb re-called the reads with MiXCR, one entry per CDR3 protein. In the table there are around 710,000 distinct CDR3 sequences, 25% to 35% of which are singletons. These receptors' targets are unknown. The sample was cultured CD8+ T cells from PBMCs, taken from culture after CMV antigen stimulation. These receptors originate from a human donor in good health (CMV status not recorded). Some clones in this sample may be carry-over from other donors' samples.

The gene calls are TRBV7-6 and TRBJ2-6, with 8 bases aligning to TRBD2. The CDR3 has 18 residues. CDR1 SGHVS and CDR2 FNYEAQ come from the germline V gene. V lost 8 bases and J lost 0; bases outside the gene matches: 12. CDR3 nucleotide sequence: TGTGCCAGCCTCCACGGGGGGGGTCCCCTCTCTGGGGCCAACGTCCTGACTTTC. The encoded protein is CASLHGGGPLSGANVLTF.

V usage is TRBV19 and J usage is TRBJ1-2; no reliable D call. The CDR3 sequence is 12 residues long. Germline V gene lookup returns CDR1 LNHDA and CDR2 SQIVND (reference sequence). The CDR3 DNA is TGTGCGACAAGAATTTCCAACTATGGCTACACCTTC. Its translation is CATRISNYGYTF.

The V call is TRBV2, the J call TRBJ2-1; the D gene is possibly TRBD2 (5 bases). The CDR3 contains 14 residues. Deletions cut 6 bases from V and 2 bases from J, with 11 bases between. From germline, CDR1 is SNHLY and CDR2 FYNNEI. The CDR3 DNA reads as TGTGCCAGCAGCGACGACGGGACCTACAATGAGCAGTTCTTC. It is translated as CASSDDGTYNEQFF.

The chain recombines TRBV19 with TRBJ1-4; the D is unclear. Trimming shortened V by 8 bases and J by 3 bases, and 13 bases separated the two germline ends. Looked up from germline, CDR1 is LNHDA and CDR2 is SQIVND (reference sequence). The CDR3 covers 14 residues. CDR3 protein: CASYAASPNEKLFF. The DNA of the CDR3 is TGTGCCAGTTACGCCGCGTCTCCTAATGAAAAACTGTTTTTT.

The sample holds a few counts of this clonotype. This rearrangement joins TRBV7-3 to TRBJ2-3; 8 bases line up with TRBD2. Germline-derived CDR1 and CDR2 are SGHTA and FQGTGA. The CDR3 covers 17 residues. V gave up 4 bases and J gave up 0 bases; unmatched junction bases: 9. CDR3 coding DNA: TGTGCCAGCAGCTACCTGACTAGCGACCATAGCACAGATACGCAGTATTTT. It specifies CASSYLTSDHSTDTQYF.

The V gene is TRBV13, the J gene TRBJ1-2; 9 bases are shared with TRBD1. The CDR3 totals 15 residues. V was clipped by 4 bases and J by 5 bases; unmatched bases: 8. Per germline, CDR1 PRHDT and CDR2 FYEKMQ (reference sequence). In DNA form, the CDR3 reads TGTGCCAGCAGCTCAAGGGACAGGGAGAGGTATGGCTACACCTTC. Translation gives CASSSRDRERYGYTF.

The V gene is TRBV6-2 or TRBV6-3, the J gene TRBJ2-7, with D possibly being TRBD1 or TRBD2 (5 bases each). The CDR3 sequence is 13 residues long. V was shortened by 7 bases and J by 2 bases, with 12 bases between the two germline ends. CDR1 is MNHEY and CDR2 is SVGEGT in the germline V gene. For the CDR3, the DNA is TGTGCCAGCACCCGGGGCTTTGCCTACGAGCAGTACGTC. Translation gives CASTRGFAYEQYV.

CDR3 in amino acids: CASSLAQASGGATQYF. The CDR3, as DNA: TGTGCCAGCAGCTTAGCGCAGGCTAGCGGGGGTGCTACGCAGTATTTT. V usage is TRBV7-6 and J usage is TRBJ2-3; 10 bases agree with TRBD2. With 0 bases clipped from V and 8 bases from J, the junction kept 8 bases outside the gene matches. Germline loops: CDR1 SGHVS, CDR2 FNYEAQ. The CDR3 sequence is 16 residues long.

This clonotype has at least ten counts. V is TRBV7-2 and J is TRBJ2-5; D is perhaps TRBD2 (5 bases). This CDR3 region has 14 residues. The ends were cut back, 3 bases at V and 2 bases at J, with 10 bases in the middle. The germline V gene encodes CDR1 SGHTA and CDR2 FQGNSA. The CDR3 reads CASSLHSGQETQYF. The CDR3 DNA reads as TGTGCCAGCAGCTTGCACAGCGGACAAGAGACCCAGTACTTC.

J is TRBJ1-2 and V is TRBV5-4, with 7 bases that match TRBD1. The CDR3 totals 18 residues. V gave up 2 bases and J gave up 4 bases; unmatched junction bases: 17. CDR1 is SGHNT, CDR2 YYREEE, per germline (reference sequence). Here the CDR3 reads CASSFIPGTASLGYGYTF. CDR3 sequence (DNA): TGTGCCAGCAGCTTCATCCCCGGGACAGCTTCGTTAGGCTATGGCTACACCTTC.

The J gene is TRBJ2-3, the V gene TRBV12-3 or TRBV12-4, with D possibly matching TRBD1 (6 bases). The CDR3 is 12 residues long. Trimming stripped 5 bases from V and 13 bases from J, with 16 bases between. The CDR3 reads CASSLGQLEEYF. The CDR3 DNA follows: TGTGCCAGCAGTCTTGGACAGTTGGAGGAGTATTTT.

This clonotype was detected ten times or more. The chain has TRBV6-2 or TRBV6-3 and TRBJ2-7; no firm D call. This CDR3 has 11 amino acids. Germline values: CDR1 MNHEY, CDR2 SVGEGT. V lost 4 bases and J 4 bases, leaving 5 bases between the germline ends. The CDR3 nucleotides are TGTGCCAGCAGTTGGGGTTACGAGCAGTACGTC. It specifies CASSWGYEQYV.